This T cell receptor beta chain was recovered during a study of post-analysis software for immune sequencing data. Study-wide background: Relapsing-remitting, secondary progressive and progressive-relapsing forms of multiple sclerosis all featured among disease courses. General study points: Roughly five TRBV segments appeared more often in patients than in controls, and TRBV5-6, TRBV5-1 and TRBV20-1 were among these. Those samples that were prepared in the same batch co-clustered strongly by F measure. Controls had significantly higher normalized Chao1 diversity than multiple sclerosis patients.

A remark on this clonotype: Its antigen is currently unknown.

Incorporated into the TCR beta cDNA libraries were unique molecular identifiers, which served to reduce PCR and sequencing biases. Between roughly 1 and 10 million T cells gave rise to about 450,000 cDNA molecules. TCRdb reprocessed the PCR reads with MiXCR, giving one entry per CDR3 protein. This repertoire shows 650,000 to 850,000 distinct CDR3 sequences, just over 45% found once; its top ten account for 4.9%. The germline V gene encodes CDR1 MNHNY and CDR2 SVGAGI (reference sequence). The V segment lost 9 bases and the J segment 3 bases; nucleotides outside the gene matches: 14. The CDR3 is made up of 16 amino acids.

The chain uses TRBV6-6 and TRBJ1-1; 9 bases fit TRBD1. The clonotype originates from a girl aged 5 to 17 with multiple sclerosis. The material sequenced was blood. CDR3 residues: CASFLGQGSGDTEAFF. CDR3 bases: TGTGCCAGTTTTCTCGGACAGGGGAGCGGGGACACTGAAGCTTTCTTT.